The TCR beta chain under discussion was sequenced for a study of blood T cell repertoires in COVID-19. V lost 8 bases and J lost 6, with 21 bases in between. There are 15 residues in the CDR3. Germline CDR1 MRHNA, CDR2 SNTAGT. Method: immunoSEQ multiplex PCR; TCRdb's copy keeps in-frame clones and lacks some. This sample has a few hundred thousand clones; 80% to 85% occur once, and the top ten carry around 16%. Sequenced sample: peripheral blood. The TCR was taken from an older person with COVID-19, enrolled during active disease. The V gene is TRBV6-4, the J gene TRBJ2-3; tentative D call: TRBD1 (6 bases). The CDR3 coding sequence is TGTGCCAGCTCCCGTACCCCAGGGGTAACGGATACGCAGTATTTT. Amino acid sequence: CASSRTPGVTDTQYF.